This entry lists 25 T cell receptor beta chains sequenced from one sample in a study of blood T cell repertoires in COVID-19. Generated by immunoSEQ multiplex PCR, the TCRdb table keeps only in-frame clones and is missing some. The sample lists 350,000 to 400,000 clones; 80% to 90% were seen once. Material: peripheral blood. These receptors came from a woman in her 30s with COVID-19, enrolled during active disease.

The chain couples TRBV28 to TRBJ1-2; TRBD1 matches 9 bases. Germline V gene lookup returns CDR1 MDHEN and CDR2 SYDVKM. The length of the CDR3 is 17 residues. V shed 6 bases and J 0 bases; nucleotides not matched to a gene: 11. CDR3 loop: CASRKTGGEAPNYGYTF. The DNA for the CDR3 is TGTGCCAGCAGAAAAACAGGGGGCGAAGCTCCTAACTATGGCTACACCTTC.

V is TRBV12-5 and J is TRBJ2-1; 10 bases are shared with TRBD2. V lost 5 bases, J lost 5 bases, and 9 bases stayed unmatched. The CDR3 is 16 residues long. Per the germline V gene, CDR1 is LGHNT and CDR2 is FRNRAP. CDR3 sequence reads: CASGNPGLATDNEQFF. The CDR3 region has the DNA TGTGCTAGTGGTAACCCGGGACTAGCGACCGACAATGAGCAGTTCTTC.

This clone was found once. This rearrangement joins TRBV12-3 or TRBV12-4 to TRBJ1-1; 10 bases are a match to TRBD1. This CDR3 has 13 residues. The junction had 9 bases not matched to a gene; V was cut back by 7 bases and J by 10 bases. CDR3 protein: CASTPGQGPGAFF. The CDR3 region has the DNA TGTGCCAGCACGCCGGGACAGGGGCCCGGAGCTTTCTTT.

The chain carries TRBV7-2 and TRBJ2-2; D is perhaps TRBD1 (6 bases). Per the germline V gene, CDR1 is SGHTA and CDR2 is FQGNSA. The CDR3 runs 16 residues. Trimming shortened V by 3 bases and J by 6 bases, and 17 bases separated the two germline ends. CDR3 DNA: TGTGCCAGCAGCTTCAGCGTACAGGGAGACGCCGGGGAGCTGTTTTTT. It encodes CASSFSVQGDAGELFF.

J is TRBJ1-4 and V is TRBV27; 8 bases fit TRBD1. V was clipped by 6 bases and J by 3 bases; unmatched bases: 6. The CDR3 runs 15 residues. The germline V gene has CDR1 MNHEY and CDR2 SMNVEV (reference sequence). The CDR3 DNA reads TGTGCCAGCAGCCCAAAGACAGGGGCTAATGAAAAACTGTTTTTT. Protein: CASSPKTGANEKLFF.

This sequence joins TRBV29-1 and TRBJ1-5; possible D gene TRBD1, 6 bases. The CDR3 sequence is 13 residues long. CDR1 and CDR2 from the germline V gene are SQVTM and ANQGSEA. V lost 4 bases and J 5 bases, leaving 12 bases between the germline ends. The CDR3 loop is CSVARGADQPQHF. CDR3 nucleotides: TGCAGCGTTGCCCGGGGGGCGGATCAGCCCCAGCATTTT. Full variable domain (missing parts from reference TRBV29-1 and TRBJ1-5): SAVISQKPSRDICQRGTSLTIQCQVDSQVTMMFWYRQQPGQSLTLIATANQGSEATYESGFVIDKFPISRPNLTFSTLTVSNMSPEDSSIYLCSVARGADQPQHFGDGTRLSIL.

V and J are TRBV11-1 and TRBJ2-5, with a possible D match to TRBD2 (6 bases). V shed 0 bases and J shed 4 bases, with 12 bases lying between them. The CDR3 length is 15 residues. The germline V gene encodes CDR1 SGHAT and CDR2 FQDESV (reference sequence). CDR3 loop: CASSLAGGRGETQYF. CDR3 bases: TGTGCCAGCAGCTTAGCGGGGGGAAGGGGAGAGACCCAGTACTTC.

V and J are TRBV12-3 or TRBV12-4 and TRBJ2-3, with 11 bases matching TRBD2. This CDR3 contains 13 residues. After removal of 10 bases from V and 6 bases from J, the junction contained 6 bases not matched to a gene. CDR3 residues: CATGTSGSDTQYF. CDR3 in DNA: TGTGCCACCGGGACTAGCGGTTCGGATACGCAGTATTTT.

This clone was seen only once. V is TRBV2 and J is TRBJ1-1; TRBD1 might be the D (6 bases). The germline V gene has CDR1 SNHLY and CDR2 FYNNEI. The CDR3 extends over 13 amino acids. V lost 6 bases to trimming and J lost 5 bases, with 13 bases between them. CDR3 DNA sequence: TGTGCCAGCAGGACACAGGGCGATACTGAAGCTTTCTTT. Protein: CASRTQGDTEAFF.

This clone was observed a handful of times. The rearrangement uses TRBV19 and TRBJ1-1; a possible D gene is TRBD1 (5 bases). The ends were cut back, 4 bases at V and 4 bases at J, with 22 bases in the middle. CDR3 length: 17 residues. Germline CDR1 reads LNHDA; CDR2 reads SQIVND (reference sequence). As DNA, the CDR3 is TGTGCCAGTAGTACCTACCACGCCCTTGACAGAATCACTGAAGCTTTCTTT. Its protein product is CASSTYHALDRITEAFF.

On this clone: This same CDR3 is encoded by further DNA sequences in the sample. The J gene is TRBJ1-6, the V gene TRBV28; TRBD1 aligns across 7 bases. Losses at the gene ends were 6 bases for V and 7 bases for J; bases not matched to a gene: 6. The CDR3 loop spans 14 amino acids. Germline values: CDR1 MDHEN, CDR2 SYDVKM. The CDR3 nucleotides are TGTGCCAGCAGCCTAGGACAGGAGAATTCACCCCTCCACTTT. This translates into CASSLGQENSPLHF.

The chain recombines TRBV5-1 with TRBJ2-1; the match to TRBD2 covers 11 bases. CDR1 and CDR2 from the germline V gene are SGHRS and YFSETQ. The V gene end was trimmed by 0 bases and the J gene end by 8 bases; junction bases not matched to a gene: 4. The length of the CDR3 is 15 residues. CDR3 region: CASSLGSGGADEQFF. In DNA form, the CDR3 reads TGCGCCAGCAGCTTGGGTAGCGGGGGGGCCGATGAGCAGTTCTTC.

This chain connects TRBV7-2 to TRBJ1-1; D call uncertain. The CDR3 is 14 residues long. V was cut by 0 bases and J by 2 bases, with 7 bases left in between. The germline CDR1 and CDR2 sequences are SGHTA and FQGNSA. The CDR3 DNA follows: TGTGCCAGCAGCTTAGCTGCAGTTAACACTGAAGCTTTCTTT. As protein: CASSLAAVNTEAFF.

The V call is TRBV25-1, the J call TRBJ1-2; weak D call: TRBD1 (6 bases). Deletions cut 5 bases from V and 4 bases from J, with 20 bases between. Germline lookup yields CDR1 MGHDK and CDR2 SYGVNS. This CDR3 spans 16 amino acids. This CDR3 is CASSPQGLITRYGYTF. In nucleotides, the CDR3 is TGTGCCAGCAGTCCCCAGGGGTTGATCACTCGCTATGGCTACACCTTC.

The chain's CDR3 is CASSESRGSAGELFF. CDR3 nucleotides: TGCGCCAGCAGTGAGTCGCGGGGATCGGCCGGGGAGCTGTTTTTT. The chain recombines TRBV10-1 with TRBJ2-2, with D possibly TRBD2 on 6 matching bases. The CDR3 spans 15 residues. Germline V gives CDR1 WNHNN, CDR2 SYGVQD (reference sequence). V was pared by 0 bases and J by 6 bases, with 11 bases between.

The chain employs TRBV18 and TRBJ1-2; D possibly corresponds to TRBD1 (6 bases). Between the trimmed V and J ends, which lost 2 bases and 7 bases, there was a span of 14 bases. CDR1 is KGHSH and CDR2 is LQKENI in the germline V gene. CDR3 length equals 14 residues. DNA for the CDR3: TGTGCCAGCTCACCAGAACCGGGACACGGTGGCTACACCTTC. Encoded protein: CASSPEPGHGGYTF.

The CDR3 here is CASSEWGTGGADTQYF. In nucleotides, the CDR3 is TGTGCCAGCAGTGAATGGGGGACAGGGGGCGCGGATACGCAGTATTTT. V gene TRBV25-1 combines with J gene TRBJ2-3; 12 bases match TRBD1. The CDR3 contains 16 residues. J lost 6 bases, V lost 1 base, and 5 bases had no gene match. Germline V gives CDR1 MGHDK, CDR2 SYGVNS.

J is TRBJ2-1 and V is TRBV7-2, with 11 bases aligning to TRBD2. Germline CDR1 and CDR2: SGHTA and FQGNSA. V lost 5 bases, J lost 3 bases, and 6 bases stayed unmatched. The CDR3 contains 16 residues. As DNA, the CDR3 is TGTGCCAGCAGCAATGCCGGGACTAGCGGCTACAATGAGCAGTTCTTC. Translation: CASSNAGTSGYNEQFF.

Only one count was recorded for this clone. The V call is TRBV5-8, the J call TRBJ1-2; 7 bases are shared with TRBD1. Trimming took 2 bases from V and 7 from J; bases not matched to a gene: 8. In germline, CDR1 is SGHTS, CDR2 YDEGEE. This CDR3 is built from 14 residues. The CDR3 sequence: CASSFLEGARGYTF. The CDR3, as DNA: TGTGCCAGCAGCTTTTTGGAGGGGGCTCGTGGCTACACCTTC. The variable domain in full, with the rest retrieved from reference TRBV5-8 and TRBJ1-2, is EAGVTQSPTHLIKTRGQQATLRCSPISGHTSVYWYQQALGLGLQFLLWYDEGEERNRGNFPPRFSGRQFPNYSSELNVNALELEDSALYLCASSFLEGARGYTFGSGTRLTVV.

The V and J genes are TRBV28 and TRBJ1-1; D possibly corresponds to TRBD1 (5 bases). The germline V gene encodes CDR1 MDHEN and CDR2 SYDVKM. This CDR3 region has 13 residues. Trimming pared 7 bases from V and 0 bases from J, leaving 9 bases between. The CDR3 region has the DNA TGTGCCAGCAAGGGGCGGCTGAACACTGAAGCTTTCTTT. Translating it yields CASKGRLNTEAFF.

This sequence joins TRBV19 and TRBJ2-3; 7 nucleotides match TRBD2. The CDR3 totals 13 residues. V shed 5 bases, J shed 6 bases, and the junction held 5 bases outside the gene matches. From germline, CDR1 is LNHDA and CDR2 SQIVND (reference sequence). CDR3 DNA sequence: TGTGCCAGTAGTCCGTGGGGGGGGGATACGCAGTATTTT. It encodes CASSPWGGDTQYF.

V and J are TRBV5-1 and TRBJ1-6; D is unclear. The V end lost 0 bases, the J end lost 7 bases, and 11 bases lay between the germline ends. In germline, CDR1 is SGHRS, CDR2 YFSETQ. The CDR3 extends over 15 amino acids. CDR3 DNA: TGCGCCAGCAGCTTGGGCGGGAGCGTCAATTCACCCCTCCACTTT. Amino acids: CASSLGGSVNSPLHF.

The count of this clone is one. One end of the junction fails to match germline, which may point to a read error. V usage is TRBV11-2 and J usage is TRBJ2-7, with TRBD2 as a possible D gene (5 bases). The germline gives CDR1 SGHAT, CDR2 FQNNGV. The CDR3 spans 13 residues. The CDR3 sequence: CASSLGSGSERYF. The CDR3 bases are TGTGCCAGCAGCTTGGGTTCGGGGTCGGAGCGGTACTTC.

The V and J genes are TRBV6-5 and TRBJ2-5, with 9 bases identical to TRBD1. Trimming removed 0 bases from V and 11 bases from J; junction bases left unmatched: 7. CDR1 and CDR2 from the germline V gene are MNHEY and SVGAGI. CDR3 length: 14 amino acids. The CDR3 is CASSYSDRGMGQYF. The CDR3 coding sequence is TGTGCCAGCAGTTACTCTGACAGGGGGATGGGGCAGTACTTC.

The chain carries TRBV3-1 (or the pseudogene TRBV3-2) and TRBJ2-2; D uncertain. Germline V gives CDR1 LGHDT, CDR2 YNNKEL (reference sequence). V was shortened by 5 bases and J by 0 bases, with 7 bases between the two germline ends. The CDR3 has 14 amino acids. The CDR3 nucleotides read TGTGCCAGCAGCGGCAGTCCGAACACCGGGGAGCTGTTTTTT. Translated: CASSGSPNTGELFF.